This passage covers 4 T cell receptor beta chains from one sample sequenced in a study of blood T cell repertoires in COVID-19 (dated by TCRdb to 2020 to 2022). The library was made by the immunoSEQ multiplex PCR assay. The table was pulled from immuneACCESS by TCRdb, which kept in-frame rearrangements only. Such tables lose some clones; where checked, under half of the loss comes from unresolved V genes, and the rest has no known cause. Present in this sample are some 700,000 clones, about nine tenths of which were seen just once. Of the sample, approximately 0.25% is held by the ten largest clones. The sample consisted of peripheral blood. Source of these receptors: a woman under 30 with acute or convalescent COVID-19.

V and J are TRBV2 and TRBJ1-2; tentative D call: TRBD1 (6 bases). The CDR3 runs 16 residues. Germline CDR1 is SNHLY and CDR2 is FYNNEI. Trimming removed 2 bases from V and 5 bases from J, with 18 bases in between. CDR3 sequence: CASSERTQGSGYGYTF. CDR3 DNA sequence: TGTGCCAGCAGTGAACGAACGCAGGGGTCGGGGTATGGCTACACCTTC.

The chain has TRBV7-2 and TRBJ1-4; TRBD1 is a possible D gene (6 bases). Per the germline V gene, CDR1 is SGHTA and CDR2 is FQGNSA. Trimming removed 6 bases at V and 3 bases at J, with 14 bases between. The CDR3 totals 15 residues. CDR3 in DNA: TGTGCCAGCAGTCCAAAGACAGGAGCTAATGAAAAACTGTTTTTT. Protein: CASSPKTGANEKLFF.

The V gene is TRBV30, the J gene TRBJ2-1, with TRBD2 matching 7 bases. The CDR3 extends over 15 amino acids. Germline CDR1 reads GTSNPN; CDR2 reads SVGIG (reference sequence). V was clipped by 4 bases and J by 1 base; unmatched bases: 7. The CDR3 DNA reads as TGTGCCTGGATGGGCGGGGGACCATCCTACAATGAGCAGTTCTTC. Encoded protein: CAWMGGGPSYNEQFF.

This rearrangement joins TRBV19 to TRBJ2-7, with 9 bases lining up with TRBD1. CDR3 length equals 16 residues. The germline gives CDR1 LNHDA, CDR2 SQIVND (reference sequence). Germline trimming cut 5 bases from V and 3 bases from J; bases unmatched to any gene: 11. CDR3 sequence: CASSRVRDRDHYEQYF. The CDR3 coding sequence is TGTGCCAGTAGTCGGGTCCGGGACAGGGACCACTACGAGCAGTACTTC. Drawing the rest from reference TRBV19 and TRBJ2-7, the complete variable domain is DGGITQSPKYLFRKEGQNVTLSCEQNLNHDAMYWYRQDPGQGLRLIYYSQIVNDFQKGDIAEGYSVSREKKESFPLTVTSAQKNPTAFYLCASSRVRDRDHYEQYFGPGTRLTVT.